This TCR beta chain stems from a study of regulatory T cells in long-lasting Graves disease. Time point denoted: newly diagnosed GD, antithyroid drugs for less than 3 months. The TCR library used RNA extracted from PBMCs. This clonotype was observed many times. For TCR beta, libraries came from iRepertoire HTBI primers and Arm-PCR of CDR3 regions. As handled by the study authors: Identified across the samples were some 67 TRBV segments and 14 TRBJ segments. One entry per CDR3 protein, called by TCRdb with MiXCR from the multiplex PCR reads. None of the V and J calls come from the authors' own analysis; TCRdb made them. The sample includes 350,000 to 450,000 distinct CDR3 sequences, approximately 15% seen only once; the top ten take 16%. V dropped 5 bases and J dropped 1; count of bases not matched to a gene: 7. The CDR3 covers 15 residues. Germline loops: CDR1 MNHEY, CDR2 SVGEGT. These same data were also listed under a study on T cells in Graves' hyperthyroidism and ophthalmopathy. That work adds: Ophthalmopathy and stable hyperthyroidism were separated by a 13 V-J model.

Sequenced material: peripheral blood mononuclear cells (PBMCs), taken at new diagnosis, from a patient treated with antithyroid drugs. The genes are TRBV6-2 or TRBV6-3 and TRBJ2-5; TRBD2 agrees at 7 bases. The TCR originated in a woman in her thirties with Graves disease. CDR3 DNA sequence: TGTGCCAGCAGTATGATGGGGAGGGCCCAAGAGACCCAGTACTTC. This codes for CASSMMGRAQETQYF.